Sequencing of this TCR beta chain was carried out in a study of cytomegalovirus exposure and HLA in healthy donors. Study-level background: A later analysis reported the 90 to 150 validation repertoires used the same platform as the 550 to 700 first-cohort repertoires. Regarding the study as a whole: Most TCR sequences showed up rarely, but some public TCRs showed up in many donors. Overall, about 160 TCR beta chains were annotated as cytomegalovirus-associated.

TCRdb's copy holds only in-frame clones and misses some; the assay was immunoSEQ multiplex PCR. The table records 90,000 to 150,000 clones, about 82% of them present only once. Concerning this clone: Antigen: not known.

The origin of this receptor is a man aged 18-30 years in good health and CMV-seronegative. Input material: PBMCs.

In DNA, the CDR3 is TGTGCCTGGACATGGACTGAAAGAGGGTTCAATGAGCAGTTCTTC. It encodes CAWTWTERGFNEQFF. This chain uses TRBV30 with TRBJ2-1, with TRBD2 as a possible D gene (5 bases). Trimming took 4 bases from V and 6 from J, leaving 19 bases between them. CDR1 and CDR2 (germline): GTSNPN, SVGIG (reference sequence). This CDR3 is 15 amino acids long.